These 27 T cell receptor beta chains were sequenced from one sample in a study of OX40 agonist ivuxolimab in advanced cancers. Here immunoSEQ multiplex PCR was the method, and the copy in TCRdb shows in-frame clones only, minus some. In the table there are more than 45,000 clones, around 86% of which are singletons. This specimen consisted of CD4+ or CD8+ T cells sorted from blood, obtained in a trial of the OX40 agonist ivuxolimab. The receptors shown here come from an adult with an advanced solid tumor such as melanoma, head and neck, liver or kidney cancer.

The rearrangement joins TRBV7-2 to TRBJ2-2; D not certain. Germline CDR1 SGHTA, CDR2 FQGNSA. V was cut by 4 bases and J by 3 bases, with 6 bases left in between. The CDR3 runs to 13 residues. DNA of the CDR3: TGTGCCAGCAGCTCACAATACACCGGGGAGCTGTTTTTT. Translation gives CASSSQYTGELFF.

This clone was detected once. In DNA form, the CDR3 reads TGTGCCAGCAGCTTTAACAGGTACAATGAGCAGTTCTTC. Its translation: CASSFNRYNEQFF. The V and J genes are TRBV5-6 and TRBJ2-1, with a weak D call TRBD1 (5 bases). This CDR3 has 13 residues. Per germline, CDR1 SGHDT and CDR2 YYEEEE. V gave up 2 bases and J gave up 4 bases, with 7 bases separating them.

The CDR3, as DNA: TGTGCCAGTAGCTCAGGTGCCTCTGGGGCCAACGTCCTGACTTTC. Translating it yields CASSSGASGANVLTF. The V and J genes are TRBV19 and TRBJ2-6; D unresolved. The CDR3 sequence is 15 residues long. Trimming pared 6 bases from V and 0 bases from J, leaving 9 bases between. The V gene's germline CDR1 is LNHDA and CDR2 SQIVND (reference sequence).

V is TRBV6-5 and J is TRBJ2-7; 9 bases align to TRBD2. The CDR3 is 14 amino acids. From germline, CDR1 is MNHEY and CDR2 SVGAGI. Unmatched junction bases numbered 1, after V lost 2 bases and J lost 2 bases. CDR3 nucleotide sequence: TGTGCCAGCAGTTACGCGGGAGGGCCCTACGAGCAGTACTTC. Its protein is CASSYAGGPYEQYF.

The genes are TRBV5-4 and TRBJ2-2, with 8 positions matching TRBD2. The V gene's germline CDR1 is SGHNT and CDR2 YYREEE (reference sequence). This CDR3 has 15 residues. V lost 3 bases, J lost 4 bases, and 5 bases stayed unmatched. CDR3 nucleotide sequence: TGTGCCAGCAGCTCGGGACTAGTGGGCACCGGGGAGCTGTTTTTT. Protein product: CASSSGLVGTGELFF. Supplemented by reference TRBV5-4 and TRBJ2-2, the full variable domain reads ETGVTQSPTHLIKTRGQQVTLRCSSQSGHNTVSWYQQALGQGPQFIFQYYREEENGRGNFPPRFSGLQFPNYSSELNVNALELDDSALYLCASSSGLVGTGELFFGEGSRLTVL.

The V call is TRBV5-1, the J call TRBJ2-1; TRBD2 matches 8 bases. V lost 5 bases to trimming and J lost 7 bases; unmatched junction nucleotides: 8. Germline V gene lookup returns CDR1 SGHRS and CDR2 YFSETQ. The CDR3 spans 14 residues. The CDR3 bases are TGCGCCAGCAGGCGAGCGCGGGAGGATAATGAGCAGTTCTTC. Protein product: CASRRAREDNEQFF.

The rearrangement joins TRBV11-2 to TRBJ2-1, with TRBD2 as a possible D gene (5 bases). The CDR3 spans 15 residues. Looked up from germline, CDR1 is SGHAT and CDR2 is FQNNGV. With 0 bases removed from V and 6 bases from J, the gap between germline ends came to 12 bases. The CDR3 loop reads CASSLDYGVSNEQFF. In nucleotides, the CDR3 is TGTGCCAGCAGCTTAGATTACGGGGTCAGCAATGAGCAGTTCTTC.

The V and J genes are TRBV21-1 and TRBJ1-3; TRBD1 is the table's D call and was not checked against the DNA. TRBV21-1 is classified as a pseudogene. This CDR3 spans 11 amino acids. The CDR3 loop reads CAMAPGNTIYF. In DNA, the CDR3 is TGTGCCATGGCCCCAGGAAACACCATATATTTT.

V usage is TRBV19 and J usage is TRBJ1-2; 9 bases align to TRBD1. Trimming at V came to 6 bases and at J to 4 bases, leaving 6 bases not matched to a gene. The CDR3 loop spans 14 amino acids. Per the germline V gene, CDR1 is LNHDA and CDR2 is SQIVND (reference sequence). The CDR3 sequence is CASRTTGGVYGYTF. The CDR3 nucleotides read TGTGCCAGTAGAACGACAGGGGGAGTCTATGGCTACACCTTC. Variable domain in full (rest from reference TRBV19 and TRBJ1-2): DGGITQSPKYLFRKEGQNVTLSCEQNLNHDAMYWYRQDPGQGLRLIYYSQIVNDFQKGDIAEGYSVSREKKESFPLTVTSAQKNPTAFYLCASRTTGGVYGYTFGSGTRLTVV.

This clone came up a few times. The rearrangement uses TRBV9 and TRBJ2-1; the match to TRBD2 covers 7 bases. The germline gives CDR1 SGDLS, CDR2 YYNGEE. This CDR3 has 14 residues. Losses at the gene ends were 4 bases for V and 4 bases for J; bases not matched to a gene: 5. CDR3 protein: CASSWRGSYNEQFF. The CDR3 DNA sequence: TGTGCCAGCAGCTGGCGGGGGTCGTACAATGAGCAGTTCTTC.

The chain recombines TRBV5-1 with TRBJ2-1, with TRBD2 as a possible D gene (5 bases). This CDR3 has 13 residues. Germline V gives CDR1 SGHRS, CDR2 YFSETQ. V lost 5 bases and J lost 7, with 13 bases in between. The CDR3 spells CASRVGVGNEQFF. CDR3 nucleotides: TGCGCCAGCAGAGTGGGAGTAGGGAATGAGCAGTTCTTC. Based on the CDR3 plus reference TRBV5-1 and TRBJ2-1, the full variable domain is KAGVTQTPRYLIKTRGQQVTLSCSPISGHRSVSWYQQTPGQGLQFLFEYFSETQRNKGNFPGRFSGRQFSNSRSEMNVSTLELGDSALYLCASRVGVGNEQFFGPGTRLTVL.

The gene calls are TRBV2 and TRBJ2-1; 7 nucleotides match TRBD2. The CDR3 is made up of 14 amino acids. Germline CDR1 reads SNHLY; CDR2 reads FYNNEI. V lost 3 bases, J lost 4 bases, and 3 bases stayed unmatched. In DNA, the CDR3 is TGTGCCAGCAGTGAGTCTAGCGGATACAATGAGCAGTTCTTC. Amino acids: CASSESSGYNEQFF.

The gene calls are TRBV29-1 and TRBJ2-2, with unresolved D. This CDR3 is 11 amino acids long. Germline loops: CDR1 SQVTM, CDR2 ANQGSEA. V lost 4 bases to trimming and J lost 4 bases, with 4 bases between them. CDR3 in DNA: TGCAGCGTTGTCGGCACCGGGGAGCTGTTTTTT. Residues: CSVVGTGELFF.

The chain is built from TRBV15 and TRBJ2-3, with 9 bases lining up with TRBD2. This CDR3 contains 16 residues. J lost 6 bases, V lost 0 bases, and 7 bases had no gene match. From germline, CDR1 is LNHNV and CDR2 YYDKDF (reference sequence). DNA for the CDR3: TGTGCCACCAGCAGAGATCAGGCGGGGGGGCGGGATACGCAGTATTTT. The encoded protein is CATSRDQAGGRDTQYF.

The J gene is TRBJ1-1, the V gene TRBV2, with a possible D match to TRBD1 (6 bases). CDR1 is SNHLY, CDR2 FYNNEI, per germline. The CDR3 totals 14 residues. The ends were cut back, 4 bases at V and 1 base at J, with 10 bases in the middle. DNA for the CDR3: TGTGCCAGCAGTGTGTCCAGGGGGAACACTGAAGCTTTCTTT. Protein sequence: CASSVSRGNTEAFF.

This clone has only a few counts. The rearrangement joins TRBV28 to TRBJ2-7, with 7 bases identical to TRBD1. Germline V gene lookup returns CDR1 MDHEN and CDR2 SYDVKM. Trimming at V came to 6 bases and at J to 3 bases, leaving 2 bases not matched to a gene. The CDR3 length is 12 residues. CDR3 nucleotide sequence: TGTGCCAGCAGGGGACAGTTCTACGAGCAGTACTTC. It encodes CASRGQFYEQYF.

The chain links TRBV28 to TRBJ2-7; D possibly corresponds to TRBD1 (6 bases). The CDR3 length is 14 residues. The germline V gene has CDR1 MDHEN and CDR2 SYDVKM. V lost 6 bases and J lost 2, with 14 bases in between. CDR3 sequence reads: CASRSGTITYEQYF. The CDR3 nucleotides read TGTGCCAGCAGATCCGGGACAATAACCTACGAGCAGTACTTC.

CDR3 in amino acids: CASSRRPGQGDYEQYF. CDR3 in DNA: TGCGCCAGCAGCCGCCGACCTGGTCAGGGGGACTACGAGCAGTACTTC. This chain links TRBV23-1 with TRBJ2-7; 7 bases align to TRBD1. TRBV23-1 is an ORF, with its function uncertain. The ends lost 6 bases at V and 3 bases at J; junction bases unmatched: 14. CDR3 length equals 16 residues.

This clone was counted a few times. V is TRBV6-4 and J is TRBJ1-2; D ambiguous. Germline lookup yields CDR1 MRHNA and CDR2 SNTAGT. CDR3 length: 14 residues. Between the trimmed V and J ends, which lost 6 bases and 6 bases, there was a span of 17 bases. The CDR3 region is CASRGRLIVHGYTF. In DNA form, the CDR3 reads TGTGCCAGCAGGGGCAGGCTCATTGTGCATGGCTACACCTTC.

This clone showed up just once. The genes are TRBV28 and TRBJ2-1; D perhaps matches TRBD2 (5 bases). CDR1 is MDHEN, CDR2 SYDVKM, per germline. Trimming took off 6 bases at V and 6 bases at J, with 18 bases between the two ends. CDR3 length: 15 amino acids. CDR3 residues: CASRGGSVGSNEQFF. In DNA form, the CDR3 reads TGTGCCAGCAGAGGAGGATCCGTGGGGTCCAATGAGCAGTTCTTC. Complete variable domain (other parts from reference TRBV28 and TRBJ2-1): DVKVTQSSRYLVKRTGEKVFLECVQDMDHENMFWYRQDPGLGLRLIYFSYDVKMKEKGDIPEGYSVSREKKERFSLILESASTNQTSMYLCASRGGSVGSNEQFFGPGTRLTVL.

The chain is built from TRBV6-6 and TRBJ2-7; 8 bases are shared with TRBD2. V was clipped by 0 bases and J by 4 bases; unmatched bases: 5. Germline values: CDR1 MNHNY, CDR2 SVGAGI (reference sequence). The CDR3 covers 15 residues. CDR3 amino acids: CASSYSTGGQYEQYF. DNA for the CDR3: TGTGCCAGCAGTTACTCTACGGGGGGGCAGTACGAGCAGTACTTC.

DNA for the CDR3: TGTGCCTGGAGTTCGCTGGCGGGGGGCAATCAGCCCCAGCATTTT. It encodes CAWSSLAGGNQPQHF. The chain is built from TRBV30 and TRBJ1-5; weak D call: TRBD1 (5 bases). Germline CDR1 is GTSNPN and CDR2 is SVGIG (reference sequence). This CDR3 has 15 amino acids. V lost 2 bases and J 2 bases, leaving 13 bases between the germline ends.

This chain connects TRBV28 to TRBJ1-2, with 10 bases that match TRBD1. After removal of 6 bases from V and 2 bases from J, the junction contained 6 bases not matched to a gene. The CDR3 contains 15 residues. The germline V gene has CDR1 MDHEN and CDR2 SYDVKM. The CDR3 region is CASRPPGQGNYGYTF. DNA of the CDR3: TGTGCCAGCAGACCCCCGGGACAGGGGAACTATGGCTACACCTTC.

The chain employs TRBV29-1 and TRBJ2-7, with D tentatively TRBD1 (5 bases). CDR3 length: 14 amino acids. The ends were cut back, 6 bases at V and 4 bases at J, with 19 bases in the middle. From germline, CDR1 is SQVTM and CDR2 ANQGSEA. CDR3: CSVVFRGKPYEQYF. The CDR3 region has the DNA TGCAGCGTCGTCTTTAGGGGTAAACCTTACGAGCAGTACTTC.

This clone was seen just once. The chain links TRBV29-1 to TRBJ2-3, with D tentatively TRBD1 (5 bases). With 3 bases removed from V and 0 bases from J, the gap between germline ends came to 10 bases. This CDR3 has 14 residues. The germline V gene has CDR1 SQVTM and CDR2 ANQGSEA. CDR3 sequence: CSVEWTSSTDTQYF. CDR3 coding DNA: TGCAGCGTTGAGTGGACATCTAGCACAGATACGCAGTATTTT.

The chain carries TRBV29-1 and TRBJ1-1; 7 bases agree with TRBD1. Germline V gene lookup returns CDR1 SQVTM and CDR2 ANQGSEA. This CDR3 region has 13 residues. V was clipped by 6 bases and J by 5 bases; unmatched bases: 9. The CDR3 DNA reads as TGCAGCGTACAACAGGGGAAAAGGACTGAAGCTTTCTTT. Its protein is CSVQQGKRTEAFF.

The genes are TRBV7-9 and TRBJ1-1, with D perhaps matching TRBD1 (6 bases). The germline V gene encodes CDR1 SEHNR and CDR2 FQNEAQ (reference sequence). Trimming took 3 bases from V and 5 from J, leaving 22 bases between them. This CDR3 spans 17 amino acids. In DNA form, the CDR3 reads TGTGCCAGCAGCTTTTATGGAGAGGGGGGATCAGATACTGAAGCTTTCTTT. Translating gives CASSFYGEGGSDTEAFF.